The 14 T cell receptor beta chains below were found in one sample sequenced in a study of blood T cells in healthy people across ages. Sample-barcoded 5' priming and a J-beta primer mix drove a second PCR of 7 to 11 cycles. In TCRdb, the 5' RACE reads were re-called with MiXCR into one record per CDR3 protein. The sample has some 1.5 million distinct CDR3 sequences; about 45% are singletons. What was sequenced was blood. The source of these receptors is a woman younger than 35 in good health.

This clonotype was observed a single time. CDR3 bases: TGTGCCAGAGCAAAACGGGTCCGTTACGAGCAGTACTTC. Its protein product is CARAKRVRYEQYF. V gene TRBV21-1 combines with J gene TRBJ2-7. TRBV21-1 is designated a pseudogene. The CDR3 is made up of 13 amino acids.

This chain uses TRBV4-1 with TRBJ1-1; D remains unclear. Germline CDR1 and CDR2: MGHRA and YSYEKL. Trimming took off 7 bases at V and 5 bases at J, with 23 bases between the two ends. This CDR3 has 16 residues. This CDR3 reads CASNKYRAAKWTEAFF. CDR3 coding DNA: TGCGCCAGCAACAAATATAGGGCAGCGAAATGGACTGAAGCTTTCTTT.

The rearrangement joins TRBV6-5 to TRBJ2-1; TRBD1 matches 10 bases. Trimming at V came to 8 bases and at J to 7 bases, leaving 11 bases not matched to a gene. The CDR3 is 15 residues long. Germline V gives CDR1 MNHEY, CDR2 SVGAGI. For the CDR3, the DNA is TGTGCCAGCGGAAAACCGGGACAGGGGATGAATGAGCAGTTCTTC. This gives the protein CASGKPGQGMNEQFF.

To note about this clonotype: One end of the junction does not line up with germline, which may come from a read error. The chain links TRBV7-9 to TRBJ1-1; possible D gene TRBD1, 5 bases. This CDR3 comprises 13 residues. CDR1 is SEHNR, CDR2 FQNEAQ, per germline (reference sequence). Here the CDR3 DNA reads TGTGCCAGCACCTTAGAGGAGGGGACCGAAGCTTTCTTT. It codes for CASTLEEGTEAFF.

The genes are TRBV2 and TRBJ1-4; D is undetermined. CDR1 SNHLY and CDR2 FYNNEI come from the germline V gene. V dropped 4 bases and J dropped 4 bases, with 10 bases sitting between them. This CDR3 contains 14 residues. The CDR3 DNA is TGTGCCAGCAGTGCCTGGGCTTATAATGAAAAACTGTTTTTT. Translated, it gives CASSAWAYNEKLFF.

This clonotype was seen many times. V and J are TRBV5-1 and TRBJ2-5; 13 positions agree with TRBD2. V lost 4 bases and J lost 1; bases outside the gene matches: 4. From germline, CDR1 is SGHRS and CDR2 YFSETQ. The CDR3 length is 16 residues. The CDR3 loop reads CASSLRTSGSQETQYF. CDR3 nucleotide sequence: TGCGCCAGCAGCCTTCGGACTAGCGGGAGCCAAGAGACCCAGTACTTC.

V and J are TRBV18 and TRBJ1-2; 9 bases align to TRBD1. This CDR3 spans 15 amino acids. Trimming at V came to 0 bases and at J to 8 bases, leaving 7 bases not matched to a gene. Germline lookup yields CDR1 KGHSH and CDR2 LQKENI. The DNA of the CDR3 is TGTGCCAGCTCACCACCGGGACAGGGAGTGGAGGGCTACACCTTC. Its protein product is CASSPPGQGVEGYTF.

V and J are TRBV9 and TRBJ1-3; 7 bases are shared with TRBD1. Unmatched junction bases numbered 0, after V lost 2 bases and J lost 4 bases. Germline loops: CDR1 SGDLS, CDR2 YYNGEE. The CDR3 totals 13 residues. Written as DNA, the CDR3 is TGTGCCAGCAGCGTGACAGGGGGAAACACCATATATTTT. It specifies CASSVTGGNTIYF.

The J gene is TRBJ2-5, the V gene TRBV20-1; maybe TRBD1 (6 bases). The tail of the sequence fits TRBJ2-7 better, so the J call may be wrong. The germline gives CDR1 DFQATT, CDR2 SNEGSKA (reference sequence). CDR3 size: 12 residues. The CDR3 DNA follows: TGCAGTGCTAAAGCAGGGGCCCACGAGCAGTACTTC. Translated: CSAKAGAHEQYF.

The V call is TRBV14, the J call TRBJ2-5; D may be TRBD1 (6 bases). The CDR3 consists of 16 residues. V lost 0 bases and J lost 2, with 13 bases in between. Germline loops: CDR1 SGHDN, CDR2 FVKESK. The CDR3 sequence is CASSQDPGTIQETQYF. In DNA form, the CDR3 reads TGTGCCAGCAGCCAAGATCCGGGGACAATTCAAGAGACCCAGTACTTC.

This clonotype was seen just once. The chain has TRBV7-2 and TRBJ2-1; D might be TRBD1 or TRBD2, each matching 5 bases. The CDR3 has 16 amino acids. Germline loops: CDR1 SGHTA, CDR2 FQGNSA. V was clipped by 5 bases and J by 4 bases, with 18 bases between them. The CDR3 DNA reads TGTGCCAGCAGCCCAGGGAGCCATCTGAATTACAATGAGCAGTTCTTC. Protein: CASSPGSHLNYNEQFF.

The rearrangement joins TRBV7-9 to TRBJ1-4; 7 positions agree with TRBD1. V dropped 5 bases and J dropped 5; count of bases not matched to a gene: 8. From germline, CDR1 is SEHNR and CDR2 FQNEAQ (reference sequence). This CDR3 region has 15 residues. Here the CDR3 reads CASSARARGNEKLFF. The CDR3 nucleotides are TGTGCCAGCAGCGCCCGTGCCAGGGGGAATGAAAAACTGTTTTTT.

The chain employs TRBV20-1 and TRBJ2-5; a weak D match, TRBD2 (5 bases). This CDR3 contains 14 residues. V shed 6 bases and J shed 5 bases, with 19 bases lying between them. Germline lookup yields CDR1 DFQATT and CDR2 SNEGSKA (reference sequence). CDR3 nucleotide sequence: TGCAGTGCATTAGCGCCCGTGGGTGGGGAGACCCAGTACTTC. As protein: CSALAPVGGETQYF.

The chain recombines TRBV6-5 with TRBJ2-2; 10 nucleotides match TRBD1. The ends lost 6 bases at V and 4 bases at J; junction bases unmatched: 8. This CDR3 contains 16 residues. Germline-derived CDR1 and CDR2 are MNHEY and SVGAGI. The CDR3 DNA reads TGTGCCAGCAGGGACTGGACAGGGGGTGGCACCGGGGAGCTGTTTTTT. Translated: CASRDWTGGGTGELFF.